These 25 T cell receptor beta chains originate from one sample sequenced in a study of identical twins. Via MiXCR, TCRdb re-called the 5' RACE reads, giving one row per CDR3 protein. The data show 200,000 or so distinct CDR3 sequences, 6.5% to 8.5% seen once. The sample was also linked to a second study, of yellow fever vaccine responses in identical twins.

The sample consisted of memory (CD45RO+) T cells sorted from blood. The receptors here all came from a woman between 18 and 30 years old in good health.

This clonotype was recorded a few times. The chain recombines TRBV12-5 with TRBJ2-1, with 9 bases matching TRBD1. The CDR3 length is 16 residues. Unmatched junction bases numbered 8, after V lost 1 base and J lost 7 bases. Germline V lookup: CDR1 LGHNT, CDR2 FRNRAP. The DNA for the CDR3 is TGTGCTAGTGGTTTGGACTGGACAGGGGTAAGGAATGAGCAGTTCTTC. Its protein is CASGLDWTGVRNEQFF.

This clonotype was recorded a few times. This chain links TRBV15 with TRBJ2-6, with D perhaps TRBD1 (6 bases). This CDR3 has 16 residues. Germline V CDR1 and CDR2: LNHNV, YYDKDF (reference sequence). Trimming stripped 6 bases from V and 6 bases from J, with 18 bases between. The CDR3 is CATSKDGQLLANVLTF. The CDR3 nucleotides read TGTGCCACCAGTAAAGACGGACAGCTTTTGGCCAACGTCCTGACTTTC.

V gene TRBV11-2 combines with J gene TRBJ2-1; 8 nucleotides line up with TRBD1. Losses at the gene ends were 1 base for V and 10 bases for J; bases not matched to a gene: 9. The CDR3 contains 15 residues. In germline, CDR1 is SGHAT, CDR2 FQNNGV. The CDR3 DNA is TGTGCCAGCAGCTTAGTTGGGAGACAGGGGAACGAGCAGTTCTTC. Its translation is CASSLVGRQGNEQFF.

This clonotype was counted a few times. The chain uses TRBV7-2 and TRBJ2-5; TRBD2 might be the D (6 bases). CDR1 SGHTA and CDR2 FQGNSA come from the germline V gene. The V gene lost 3 bases and the J gene lost 2 bases, with 13 bases spanning the gap. The CDR3 extends over 15 amino acids. The CDR3 DNA is TGTGCCAGCAGCTTCTATGGGACTCAACAAGAGACCCAGTACTTC. It specifies CASSFYGTQQETQYF.

This clonotype has a handful of counts. V and J are TRBV6-2 or TRBV6-3 and TRBJ2-7; 12 bases match TRBD2. J was trimmed by 5 bases and V by 0 bases; bases with no gene match: 2. The CDR3 runs 15 residues. CDR1 is MNHEY, CDR2 SVGEGT, per germline. The CDR3 loop reads CASSYSWTSGNEQYF. In DNA, the CDR3 is TGTGCCAGCAGTTACTCTTGGACTAGCGGGAACGAGCAGTACTTC.

Many counts were recorded for this clonotype. The chain recombines TRBV12-3 or TRBV12-4 with TRBJ2-3; TRBD1 or TRBD2 may be the D gene (5 bases each). The V and J ends lost 8 bases and 2 bases respectively, with 14 bases between them. The CDR3 contains 14 residues. The CDR3 nucleotides read TGTGCCAGCTCGAGTCCGGGGACCACAGATACGCAGTATTTT. As protein: CASSSPGTTDTQYF.

This clonotype was picked up many times. The CDR3 reads CSVELATDTQYF. CDR3 DNA sequence: TGCAGCGTTGAACTAGCGACAGATACGCAGTATTTT. The J gene is TRBJ2-3, the V gene TRBV29-1; D perhaps matches TRBD2 (6 bases). Trimming shortened V by 2 bases and J by 3 bases, and 6 bases separated the two germline ends. The CDR3 loop spans 12 amino acids. Germline-derived CDR1 and CDR2 are SQVTM and ANQGSEA.

This clonotype has at least ten counts. This sequence joins TRBV15 and TRBJ2-1; 9 bases map to TRBD2. CDR3 length: 16 amino acids. V dropped 3 bases and J dropped 8; count of bases not matched to a gene: 11. From germline, CDR1 is LNHNV and CDR2 YYDKDF (reference sequence). CDR3 loop: CATSRYSSGTVDEQFF. CDR3 DNA: TGTGCCACCAGCAGGTATTCTAGCGGGACCGTTGATGAGCAGTTCTTC.

The chain uses TRBV5-5 and TRBJ1-5; 11 positions match TRBD1. The V and J ends lost 3 bases and 7 bases, in that order; junction bases with no gene match: 6. CDR1 and CDR2 (germline): SGHKS, YYEKEE (reference sequence). This CDR3 comprises 15 residues. The CDR3 bases are TGTGCCAGCAGCTCCGCCGGACAGGGGGCGCAGCCCCAGCATTTT. As protein: CASSSAGQGAQPQHF.

This clonotype was seen more than once but under ten times. The chain couples TRBV12-5 to TRBJ2-3; possibly TRBD2 for D (6 bases). Trimming pared 8 bases from V and 2 bases from J, leaving 17 bases between. CDR3 length equals 15 residues. Germline V lookup: CDR1 LGHNT, CDR2 FRNRAP. The CDR3 region has the DNA TGTGCTAGTACGGCGGGGTCGAAACACACAGATACGCAGTATTTT. This sequence encodes CASTAGSKHTDTQYF. The full variable domain, its missing parts supplied by reference TRBV12-5 and TRBJ2-3, is DARVTQTPRHKVTEMGQEVTMRCQPILGHNTVFWYRQTMMQGLELLAYFRNRAPLDDSGMPKDRFSAEMPDATLATLKIQPSEPRDSAVYFCASTAGSKHTDTQYFGPGTRLTVL.

This clonotype was counted at least ten times. The chain employs TRBV20-1 and TRBJ2-3, with a weak D call TRBD2 (5 bases). Per germline, CDR1 DFQATT and CDR2 SNEGSKA (reference sequence). The CDR3 runs to 15 residues. V lost 6 bases, J lost 2 bases, and 18 bases lay in between. The CDR3 sequence: CSAILTTGVTDTQYF. CDR3 nucleotide sequence: TGCAGTGCCATCCTTACTACCGGGGTCACAGATACGCAGTATTTT.

This clonotype was seen only a few times. The chain recombines TRBV29-1 with TRBJ1-1, with unresolved D. The germline V and J ends were trimmed by 5 bases and 0 bases, with 13 bases remaining between them. Per germline, CDR1 SQVTM and CDR2 ANQGSEA. The CDR3 is made up of 14 amino acids. In DNA, the CDR3 is TGCAGCGTTAGGATAAGGGTCATGAACACTGAAGCTTTCTTT. Its translation: CSVRIRVMNTEAFF.

This clonotype was counted only a few times. The rearrangement uses TRBV20-1 and TRBJ2-5, with 12 nucleotides matching TRBD2. Trimming took 6 bases from V and 3 from J; bases not matched to a gene: 11. Germline values: CDR1 DFQATT, CDR2 SNEGSKA (reference sequence). The CDR3 covers 16 residues. The CDR3 reads CSARWRLAGVKETQYF. CDR3 DNA sequence: TGCAGTGCGAGGTGGCGACTAGCGGGAGTAAAAGAGACCCAGTACTTC.

The rearrangement links TRBV27 to TRBJ1-5, with D perhaps matching TRBD1 (5 bases). Germline lookup yields CDR1 MNHEY and CDR2 SMNVEV (reference sequence). The CDR3 extends over 15 amino acids. The ends were cut back, 6 bases at V and 3 bases at J, with 15 bases in the middle. CDR3 sequence: CASSTRQGTNQPQHF. DNA for the CDR3: TGTGCCAGCAGCACACGCCAGGGAACCAATCAGCCCCAGCATTTT.

The chain uses TRBV7-9 and TRBJ2-5; TRBD1 aligns across 9 bases. This CDR3 has 15 amino acids. V shed 3 bases and J 5 bases; nucleotides not matched to a gene: 7. The germline CDR1 and CDR2 sequences are SEHNR and FQNEAQ (reference sequence). The CDR3 here is CASSFGGDRAETQYF. In nucleotides, the CDR3 is TGTGCCAGCAGCTTTGGGGGGGACAGGGCGGAGACCCAGTACTTC.

The chain employs TRBV3-1 and TRBJ1-2, with 8 bases fitting TRBD1. The length of the CDR3 is 16 residues. The germline V gene encodes CDR1 LGHDT and CDR2 YNNKEL (reference sequence). The trim removed 11 bases at V and 2 bases at J, leaving 16 bases unmatched. CDR3 amino acids: CACSPRGTGANYGYTF. CDR3 DNA sequence: TGTGCCTGCTCCCCTCGGGGGACAGGCGCCAACTATGGCTACACCTTC.

The rearrangement uses TRBV2 and TRBJ1-6; TRBD1 might be the D (6 bases). CDR3 size: 13 residues. The V and J ends lost 7 bases and 12 bases respectively, with 16 bases between them. CDR1 and CDR2 from the germline V gene are SNHLY and FYNNEI. The CDR3 DNA reads TGTGCCAGCATGGTGGGACAAGACCTACCCCTCCACTTT. This gives the protein CASMVGQDLPLHF.

The chain employs TRBV6-1 and TRBJ1-5; 8 bases align to TRBD1. Germline lookup yields CDR1 MNHNS and CDR2 SASEGT. The CDR3 consists of 16 residues. The junction had 13 bases not matched to a gene; V was cut back by 6 bases and J by 6 bases. CDR3 DNA: TGTGCCAGCAGCAGAACCGGGACAGGAAAGTCTCAGCCCCAGCATTTT. This encodes CASSRTGTGKSQPQHF.

This clonotype was counted ten times or more. V usage is TRBV20-1 and J usage is TRBJ1-5; D is uncertain. CDR3 length: 13 residues. With 1 base removed from V and 6 bases from J, the gap between germline ends came to 10 bases. Germline V lookup: CDR1 DFQATT, CDR2 SNEGSKA (reference sequence). As DNA, the CDR3 is TGCAGTGCTAGAGCCCCGGACGGTCAGCCCCAGCATTTT. Amino acids: CSARAPDGQPQHF.

This clonotype occurred a few times. V is TRBV7-2 and J is TRBJ1-6; D is uncertain. The CDR3 length is 13 residues. V lost 1 base and J lost 14, with 12 bases in between. Germline V lookup: CDR1 SGHTA, CDR2 FQGNSA. CDR3 sequence: CASSLDTGSALHF. For the CDR3, the DNA is TGTGCCAGCAGCTTAGATACGGGGTCCGCCCTCCACTTT.

In this sample, this clonotype turned up a few times. In DNA, the CDR3 is TGCAGTGCTCCAAGGCCGCGACTAGCGGGGGGGACCTCCTACGAGCAGTACTTC. It translates to CSAPRPRLAGGTSYEQYF. V gene TRBV20-1 combines with J gene TRBJ2-7; 14 bases agree with TRBD2. The germline gives CDR1 DFQATT, CDR2 SNEGSKA (reference sequence). V shed 5 bases and J 0 bases; nucleotides not matched to a gene: 12. The CDR3 spans 18 residues.

A few counts support this clonotype. The chain combines TRBV20-1 with TRBJ2-7; 10 bases align to TRBD1. CDR1 and CDR2 from the germline V gene are DFQATT and SNEGSKA (reference sequence). V gave up 1 base and J gave up 5 bases; unmatched junction bases: 5. The CDR3 extends over 14 amino acids. CDR3 nucleotide sequence: TGCAGTGCTAGAGGGGGACAGGGGATTGACGAGCAGTACTTC. Its translation is CSARGGQGIDEQYF.

The rearrangement uses TRBV7-6 and TRBJ2-5; 12 positions agree with TRBD1. The V gene's germline CDR1 is SGHVS and CDR2 FNYEAQ. CDR3 length: 16 amino acids. The junction had 6 bases not matched to a gene; V was cut back by 0 bases and J by 7 bases. The CDR3 protein is CASSLAGTGGGGTQYF. The CDR3 bases are TGTGCCAGCAGCTTAGCCGGGACAGGGGGCGGCGGGACCCAGTACTTC. Looking up the rest from reference TRBV7-6 and TRBJ2-5 gives the full variable domain: GAGVSQSPRYKVTKRGQDVALRCDPISGHVSLYWYRQALGQGPEFLTYFNYEAQQDKSGLPNDRFSAERPEGSISTLTIQRTEQRDSAMYRCASSLAGTGGGGTQYFGPGTRLLVL.

V gene TRBV19 combines with J gene TRBJ2-2, with D perhaps matching TRBD2 (6 bases). The CDR3 covers 14 residues. Per the germline V gene, CDR1 is LNHDA and CDR2 is SQIVND (reference sequence). V dropped 4 bases and J dropped 2 bases, with 8 bases sitting between them. CDR3: CASSSSGNTGELFF. Written as DNA, the CDR3 is TGTGCCAGTAGTAGTAGCGGTAACACCGGGGAGCTGTTTTTT.

The chain combines TRBV14 with TRBJ1-2; D is undetermined. Per the germline V gene, CDR1 is SGHDN and CDR2 is FVKESK. V lost 4 bases to trimming and J lost 0 bases, with 3 bases between them. There are 12 residues in the CDR3. CDR3 residues: CASSPANYGYTF. The CDR3 DNA reads as TGTGCCAGCAGCCCTGCTAACTATGGCTACACCTTC.